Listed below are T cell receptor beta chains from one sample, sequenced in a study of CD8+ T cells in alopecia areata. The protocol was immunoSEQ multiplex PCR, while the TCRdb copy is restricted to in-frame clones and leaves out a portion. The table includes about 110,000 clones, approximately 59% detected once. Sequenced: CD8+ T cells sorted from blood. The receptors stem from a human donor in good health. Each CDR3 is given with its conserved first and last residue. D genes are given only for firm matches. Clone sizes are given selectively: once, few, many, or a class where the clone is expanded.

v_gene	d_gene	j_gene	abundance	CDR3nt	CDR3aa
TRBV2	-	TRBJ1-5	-	TGTGCCAGCACCCTCCCGGGGCGCGAGGGTCAGCCCCAGCATTTT	CASTLPGREGQPQHF
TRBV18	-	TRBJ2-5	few	TGTGCCAGCTCACGCCGCAGGGCTAGGATCCAAGAGACCCAGTACTTC	CASSRRRARIQETQYF
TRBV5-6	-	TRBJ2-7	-	TGTGCCAGCAGCTTGGTGGCCAACAGCTACGAGCAGTACTTC	CASSLVANSYEQYF
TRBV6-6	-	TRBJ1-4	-	TGTGCCAGCAGTTACCCCTTGATTGGAAAACTGTTTTTT	CASSYPLIGKLFF
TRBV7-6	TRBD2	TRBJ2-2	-	TGTGCCAGCAGCCTAGCGGGGATCACCGGGGAGCTGTTTTTT	CASSLAGITGELFF
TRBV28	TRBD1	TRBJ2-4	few	TGTGCCAGCAGCACCCACAGGACAGGGGATGTAGTCATTCAGTACTTC	CASSTHRTGDVVIQYF
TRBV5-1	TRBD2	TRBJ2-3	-	TGCGCCAGCAGCACCACCGGGACTACCATCACAGATACGCAGTATTTT	CASSTTGTTITDTQYF
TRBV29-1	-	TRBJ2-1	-	TGCAGCGTTGTAAGGGCGGCAGGCTACAATGAGCAGTTCTTC	CSVVRAAGYNEQFF
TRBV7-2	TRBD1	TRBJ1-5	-	TGTGCCAGCAGCGACGAGGGACAGGGGGCTCGCCAGCCCCAGCATTTT	CASSDEGQGARQPQHF
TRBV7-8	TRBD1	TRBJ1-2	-	TGTGCCAGCAGCTTTGGGACAGACTATGGCTACACCTTC	CASSFGTDYGYTF
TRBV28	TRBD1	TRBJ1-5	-	TGTGCCAGCATAACAGGGGGTGGCAATCAGCCCCAGCATTTT	CASITGGGNQPQHF
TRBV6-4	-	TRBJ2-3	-	TGTGCCAGCAGTGACGATGTCGGTGTTAACACAGATACGCAGTATTTT	CASSDDVGVNTDTQYF
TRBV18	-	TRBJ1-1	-	TGTGCCAGCTCACCACCAAGATTGGGCCCGAACACTGAAGCTTTCTTT	CASSPPRLGPNTEAFF
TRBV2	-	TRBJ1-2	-	TGTGCCAGCAGGGACCGCCGTGGGCCGCTATATGGCTACACCTTC	CASRDRRGPLYGYTF
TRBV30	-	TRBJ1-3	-	TGTGCCTGGAGTGAGGGACTCTCTGGAAACACCATATATTTT	CAWSEGLSGNTIYF
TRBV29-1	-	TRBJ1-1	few	TGCAGCGCCGAGGGGGGTTTAGGGGTAGCTTTCTTT	CSAEGGLGVAFF
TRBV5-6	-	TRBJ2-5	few	TGTGCCAGCAGCTTGGACGGGAATCCAGAGACCCAGTACTTC	CASSLDGNPETQYF